These T cell receptor beta chains were read from a single sample in a study of shared clonotypes between healthy human individuals. The method was immunoSEQ multiplex PCR; TCRdb's version includes in-frame clones alone and lacks a portion of them. The data show about 600,000 clones, with 98% seen just once and 0.25% to 0.35% held by the top ten. The sequencing input was naive CD8+ T cells sorted from blood. Receptor source: a man aged 25-40 years in good health. CDR3s include the opening cysteine and the closing phenylalanine or tryptophan. The D gene is left open where the match is weak. Size tells how often a clone was seen (once, few, many) or the class of an expanded clone, and some rows leave it out.

J,length,V,D,size,DNA,CDR3
TRBJ2-1,10,TRBV29-1,.,.,TGCAGCGTTGAAGACGGGTGGCAGTTCTTC,CSVEDGWQFF
TRBJ2-5,18,TRBV13,TRBD2,once,TGTGCCAGCAGCCACCTGTCGGGGAGGGCGAGGGGCCAAGAGACCCAGTACTTC,CASSHLSGRARGQETQYF
TRBJ2-1,15,TRBV10-2,TRBD1,.,TGCGCCAGCAGTGCGGGAATGGGACAGAACAATGAGCAGTTCTTC,CASSAGMGQNNEQFF
TRBJ2-6,15,TRBV28,.,.,TGTGCCAGCCAGGGCCGTCGCTCTGGGGCCAACGTCCTGACTTTC,CASQGRRSGANVLTF
TRBJ2-1,13,TRBV27,.,.,TGTGCCAGCAGCATAGGGGCCGACAATGAGCAGTTCTTC,CASSIGADNEQFF
TRBJ2-1,14,TRBV19,.,once,TGTGCCAGTACCCAGGGAGCATCCTACAATGAGCAGTTCTTC,CASTQGASYNEQFF
TRBJ2-7,14,TRBV27,TRBD1,once,TGTGCCAGCAGTTTATCAGGGACAGCCTACGAGCAGTACTTC,CASSLSGTAYEQYF
TRBJ1-2,12,TRBV2,.,.,TGTGCCAGCAAGGGTGGGGCATATGGCTACACCTTC,CASKGGAYGYTF
TRBJ2-2,16,TRBV21-1,.,.,TGTGCCAGCAGCAAAGGTCTAGGGGGCTGTGACGGGGAGCTGTTTTTT,CASSKGLGGCDGELFF
TRBJ2-3,16,TRBV28,.,.,TGTGCCAGCAGTTTAGGGGTAGCGGAACCCACAGATACGCAGTATTTT,CASSLGVAEPTDTQYF
TRBJ2-2,15,TRBV19,TRBD1,.,TGTGCCAGTAGTATCCGACTCGGGACAGCCGGGGAGCTGTTTTTT,CASSIRLGTAGELFF
TRBJ2-7,14,TRBV27,TRBD2,.,TGTGCCAGCAGTCCGAGGGAGGGCTTCCACGAGCAGTACTTC,CASSPREGFHEQYF
TRBJ1-2,17,TRBV4-3,.,.,TGCGCCAGCAGCCAAGATGTAGGCGGCAGGGGAGTGGGTGGCTACACCTTC,CASSQDVGGRGVGGYTF
TRBJ1-2,13,TRBV4-1,.,.,TGCGCCAGCAGCTGGGACATAACCTATGGCTACACCTTC,CASSWDITYGYTF
TRBJ2-1,14,TRBV18,TRBD2,.,TGTGCCAGCTCACCAGCGGGAGGCAGTAATGAGCAGTTCTTC,CASSPAGGSNEQFF
TRBJ2-7,14,TRBV27,TRBD1,.,TGTGCCAGCAGGAGACAGGGGGCTGCCTACGAGCAGTACTTC,CASRRQGAAYEQYF
TRBJ2-5,15,TRBV7-6,.,once,TGTGCCAGCAGCTTAGTGAGGGGGGTAGGAGAGACCCAGTACTTC,CASSLVRGVGETQYF
TRBJ2-7,12,TRBV29-1,TRBD1,.,TGCAGCGTTGAGGGACAGGACTACGAGCAGTACTTC,CSVEGQDYEQYF
TRBJ2-7,17,TRBV18,.,.,TGTGCCAGCTCACCACGGTCAAGACTAGAAAGCATCTACGAGCAGTACTTC,CASSPRSRLESIYEQYF
TRBJ2-7,13,TRBV7-2,.,.,TGTGCCAGCAGCTCCTCCCCGGCCTACGAGCAGTACTTC,CASSSSPAYEQYF